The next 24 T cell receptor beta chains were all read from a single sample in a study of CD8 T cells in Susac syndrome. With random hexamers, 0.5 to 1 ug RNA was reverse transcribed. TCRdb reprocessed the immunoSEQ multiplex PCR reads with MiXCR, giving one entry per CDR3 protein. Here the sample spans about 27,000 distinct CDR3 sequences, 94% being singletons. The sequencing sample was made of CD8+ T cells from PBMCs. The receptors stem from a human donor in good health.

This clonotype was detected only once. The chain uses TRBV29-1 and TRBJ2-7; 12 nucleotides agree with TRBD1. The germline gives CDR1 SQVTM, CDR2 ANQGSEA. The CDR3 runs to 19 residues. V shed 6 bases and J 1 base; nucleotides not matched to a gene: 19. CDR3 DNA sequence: TGCAGCGTGGAGGCCCTTCGGGACAGGGGGCGCAGCCTATCCTACGAGCAGTACTTC. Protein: CSVEALRDRGRSLSYEQYF.

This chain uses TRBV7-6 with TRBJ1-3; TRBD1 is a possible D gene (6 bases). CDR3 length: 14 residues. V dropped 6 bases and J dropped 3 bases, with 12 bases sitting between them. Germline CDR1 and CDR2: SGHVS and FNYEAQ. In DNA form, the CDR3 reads TGTGCCAGCAGTCTAGGGGGAGGTGGAAACACCATATATTTT. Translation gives CASSLGGGGNTIYF.

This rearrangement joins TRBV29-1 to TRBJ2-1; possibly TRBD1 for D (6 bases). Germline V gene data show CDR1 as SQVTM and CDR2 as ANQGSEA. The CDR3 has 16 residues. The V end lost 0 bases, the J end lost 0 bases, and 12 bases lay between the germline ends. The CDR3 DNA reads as TGCAGCGTTGAAGAAGGGTTAGGGGGCTCCTACAATGAGCAGTTCTTC. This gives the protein CSVEEGLGGSYNEQFF.

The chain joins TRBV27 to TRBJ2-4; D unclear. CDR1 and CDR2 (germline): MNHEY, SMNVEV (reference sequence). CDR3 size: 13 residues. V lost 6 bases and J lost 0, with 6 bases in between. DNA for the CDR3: TGTGCCAGCAGCTACGGAGCCAAAAACATTCAGTACTTC. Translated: CASSYGAKNIQYF.

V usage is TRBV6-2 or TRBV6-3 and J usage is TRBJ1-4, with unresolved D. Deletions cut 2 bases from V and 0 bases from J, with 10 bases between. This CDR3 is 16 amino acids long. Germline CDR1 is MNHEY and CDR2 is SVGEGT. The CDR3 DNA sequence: TGTGCCAGCAGTTACGGAGACACCGCAACTAATGAAAAACTGTTTTTT. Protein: CASSYGDTATNEKLFF.

The CDR3 region is CSAREEGTSVQFF. The CDR3 nucleotides are TGCAGTGCTAGAGAGGAGGGGACTAGCGTGCAGTTCTTC. The chain uses TRBV20-1 and TRBJ2-1; 10 bases map to TRBD2. Germline CDR1 and CDR2: DFQATT and SNEGSKA (reference sequence). The CDR3 runs 13 residues. V shed 0 bases and J 12 bases; nucleotides not matched to a gene: 5.

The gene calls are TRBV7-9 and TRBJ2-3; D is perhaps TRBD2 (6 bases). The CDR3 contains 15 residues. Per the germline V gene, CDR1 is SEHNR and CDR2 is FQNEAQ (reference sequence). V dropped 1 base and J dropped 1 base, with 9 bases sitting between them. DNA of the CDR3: TGTGCCAGCAGCTTAGATGGGACTGGCACAGATACGCAGTATTTT. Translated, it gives CASSLDGTGTDTQYF.

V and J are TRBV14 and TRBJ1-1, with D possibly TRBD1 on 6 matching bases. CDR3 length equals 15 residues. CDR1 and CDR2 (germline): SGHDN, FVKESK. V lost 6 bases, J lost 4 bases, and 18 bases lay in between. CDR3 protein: CASSVDSRGVTEAFF. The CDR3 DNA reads TGTGCCAGCAGTGTCGATTCAAGGGGGGTCACTGAAGCTTTCTTT.

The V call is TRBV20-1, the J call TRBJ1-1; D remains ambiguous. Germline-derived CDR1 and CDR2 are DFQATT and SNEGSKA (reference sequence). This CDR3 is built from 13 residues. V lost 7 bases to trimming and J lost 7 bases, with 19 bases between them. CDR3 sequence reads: CSGGGYATFEAFF. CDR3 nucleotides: TGCAGTGGAGGAGGGTATGCTACCTTTGAAGCTTTCTTT.

CDR3 residues: CASSLYSNGNQPQHF. CDR3 coding DNA: TGTGCCAGCAGCTTATATTCCAACGGCAATCAGCCCCAGCATTTT. The V gene is TRBV7-2, the J gene TRBJ1-5; D unclear. CDR1 SGHTA and CDR2 FQGNSA come from the germline V gene. The CDR3 has 15 amino acids. V lost 2 bases and J 2 bases, leaving 10 bases between the germline ends. The variable domain in full, completed from reference TRBV7-2 and TRBJ1-5, reads GAGVSQSPSNKVTEKGKDVELRCDPISGHTALYWYRQSLGQGLEFLIYFQGNSAPDKSGLPSDRFSAERTGGSVSTLTIQRTQQEDSAVYLCASSLYSNGNQPQHFGDGTRLSIL.

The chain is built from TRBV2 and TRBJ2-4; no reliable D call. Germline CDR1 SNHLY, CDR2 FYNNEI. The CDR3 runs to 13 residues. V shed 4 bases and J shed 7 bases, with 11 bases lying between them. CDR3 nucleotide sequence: TGTGCCAGCAGTGTAAGTGATGGGAACATTCAGTACTTC. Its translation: CASSVSDGNIQYF.

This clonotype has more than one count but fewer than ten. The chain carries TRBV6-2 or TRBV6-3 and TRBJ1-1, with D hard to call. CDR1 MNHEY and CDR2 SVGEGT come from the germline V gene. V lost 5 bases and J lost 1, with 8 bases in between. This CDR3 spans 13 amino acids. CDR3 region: CASSNGRNTEAFF. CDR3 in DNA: TGTGCCAGCAGTAATGGGAGGAACACTGAAGCTTTCTTT.

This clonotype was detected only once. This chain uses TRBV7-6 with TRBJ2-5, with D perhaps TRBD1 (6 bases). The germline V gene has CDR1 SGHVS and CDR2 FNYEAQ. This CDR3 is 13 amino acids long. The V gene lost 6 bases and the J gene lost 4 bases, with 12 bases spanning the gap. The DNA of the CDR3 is TGTGCCAGCAGTCCCGACAGGCTAGAGACCCAGTACTTC. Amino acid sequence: CASSPDRLETQYF.

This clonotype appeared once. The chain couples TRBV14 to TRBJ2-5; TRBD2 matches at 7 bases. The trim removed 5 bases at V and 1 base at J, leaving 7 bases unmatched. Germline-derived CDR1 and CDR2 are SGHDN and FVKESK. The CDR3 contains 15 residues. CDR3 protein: CASSARLALQETQYF. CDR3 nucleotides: TGTGCCAGCAGCGCCCGACTAGCTCTCCAAGAGACCCAGTACTTC. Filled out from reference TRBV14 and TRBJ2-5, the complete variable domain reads EAGVTQFPSHSVIEKGQTVTLRCDPISGHDNLYWYRRVMGKEIKFLLHFVKESKQDESGMPNNRFLAERTGGTYSTLKVQPAELEDSGVYFCASSARLALQETQYFGPGTRLLVL.

CDR3 in amino acids: CASSETQGFLTEAFF. In nucleotides, the CDR3 is TGTGCCAGCAGTGAAACACAGGGGTTTCTAACTGAAGCTTTCTTT. This chain links TRBV5-4 with TRBJ1-1, with 7 bases that match TRBD1. With V trimmed by 5 bases and J by 5 bases, 12 bases remained unmatched. The germline gives CDR1 SGHNT, CDR2 YYREEE (reference sequence). The CDR3 runs 15 residues.

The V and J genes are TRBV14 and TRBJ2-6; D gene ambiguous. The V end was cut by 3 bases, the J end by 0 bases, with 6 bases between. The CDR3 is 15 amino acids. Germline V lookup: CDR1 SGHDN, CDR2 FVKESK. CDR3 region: CASSQFHSGANVLTF. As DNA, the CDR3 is TGTGCCAGCAGCCAGTTTCACTCTGGGGCCAACGTCCTGACTTTC.

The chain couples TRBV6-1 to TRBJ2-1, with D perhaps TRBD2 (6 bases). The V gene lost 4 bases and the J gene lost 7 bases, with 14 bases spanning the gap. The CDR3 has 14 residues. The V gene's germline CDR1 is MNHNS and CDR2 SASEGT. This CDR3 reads CASSVRGRGNEQFF. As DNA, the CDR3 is TGTGCCAGCAGTGTCCGGGGACGGGGGAATGAGCAGTTCTTC.

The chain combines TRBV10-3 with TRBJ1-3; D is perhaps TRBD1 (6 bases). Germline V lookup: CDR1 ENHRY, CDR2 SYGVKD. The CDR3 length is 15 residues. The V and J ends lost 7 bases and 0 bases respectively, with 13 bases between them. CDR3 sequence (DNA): TGTGCCATCACCCCGGACAGTACCTCTGGAAACACCATATATTTT. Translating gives CAITPDSTSGNTIYF.

The CDR3 spells CATSRDRANTEAFF. The CDR3 DNA reads as TGTGCCACCAGCAGAGATAGGGCGAACACTGAAGCTTTCTTT. This chain connects TRBV15 to TRBJ1-1, with no clear D. The CDR3 totals 14 residues. The V gene lost 0 bases and the J gene lost 1 base, with 6 bases spanning the gap. CDR1 is LNHNV, CDR2 YYDKDF, per germline (reference sequence).

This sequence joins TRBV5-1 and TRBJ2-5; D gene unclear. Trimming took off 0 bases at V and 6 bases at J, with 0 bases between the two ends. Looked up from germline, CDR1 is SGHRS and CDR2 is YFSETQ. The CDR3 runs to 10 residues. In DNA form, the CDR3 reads TGCGCCAGCAGCTTGGAGACCCAGTACTTC. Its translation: CASSLETQYF.

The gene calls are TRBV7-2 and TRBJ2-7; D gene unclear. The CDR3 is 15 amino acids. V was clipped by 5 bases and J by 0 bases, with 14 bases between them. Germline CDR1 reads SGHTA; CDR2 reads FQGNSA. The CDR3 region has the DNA TGTGCCAGCAGCCTCGCGTTGGGGTACTCCTACGAGCAGTACTTC. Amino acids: CASSLALGYSYEQYF.

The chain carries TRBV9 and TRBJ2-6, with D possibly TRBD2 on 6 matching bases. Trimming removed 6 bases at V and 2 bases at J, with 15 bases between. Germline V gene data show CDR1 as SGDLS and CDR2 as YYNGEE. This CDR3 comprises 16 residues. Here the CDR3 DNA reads TGTGCCAGCACGGCTCGGGGGAACCCTGGGGCCAACGTCCTGACTTTC. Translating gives CASTARGNPGANVLTF.

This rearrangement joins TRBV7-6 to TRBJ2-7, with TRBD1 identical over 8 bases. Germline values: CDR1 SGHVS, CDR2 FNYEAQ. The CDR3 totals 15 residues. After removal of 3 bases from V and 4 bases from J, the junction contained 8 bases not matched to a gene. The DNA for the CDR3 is TGTGCCAGCAGCTTTGACAGGGGCAGAGGATACGAGCAGTACTTC. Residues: CASSFDRGRGYEQYF. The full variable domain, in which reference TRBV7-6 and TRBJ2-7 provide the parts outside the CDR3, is GAGVSQSPRYKVTKRGQDVALRCDPISGHVSLYWYRQALGQGPEFLTYFNYEAQQDKSGLPNDRFSAERPEGSISTLTIQRTEQRDSAMYRCASSFDRGRGYEQYFGPGTRLTVT.

CDR3 nucleotides: TGCGCCAGCAGCCAAGGGGACAGGGGGTTCACCGGGGAGCTGTTTTTT. Protein product: CASSQGDRGFTGELFF. The rearrangement joins TRBV4-3 to TRBJ2-2; 11 bases are shared with TRBD1. This CDR3 region has 16 residues. With 1 base clipped from V and 4 bases from J, the junction kept 2 bases outside the gene matches. CDR1 is LGHNA and CDR2 is YSLEER in the germline V gene.